The 14 T cell receptor beta chains listed next were all sequenced from one sample in a study of shared clonotypes between healthy human individuals. Selected positively for CCR7 and CD45RO-negative, naive CD8 cells excluded terminally differentiated effector memory CD45RA+ cells. Clones were read by immunoSEQ multiplex PCR, and TCRdb kept only the in-frame ones, dropping some. The sample holds under 2,000,000 clones, approximately 94% seen once. The sequenced sample was naive CD8+ T cells sorted from blood. The receptors derive from a man younger than 35 in good health.

The genes are TRBV5-6 and TRBJ2-2; 12 bases match TRBD2. This CDR3 comprises 17 residues. V lost 0 bases to trimming and J lost 6 bases; unmatched junction nucleotides: 6. The germline CDR1 and CDR2 sequences are SGHDT and YYEEEE. CDR3 in amino acids: CASSLDVASGRAGELFF. In DNA, the CDR3 is TGTGCCAGCAGCTTGGATGTCGCTAGCGGGAGGGCCGGGGAGCTGTTTTTT.

The chain combines TRBV7-8 with TRBJ1-1, with 12 bases identical to TRBD1. The CDR3 is 16 residues long. V lost 1 base and J lost 5; bases outside the gene matches: 5. Germline CDR1 and CDR2: SGHVS and FQNEAQ. CDR3 DNA: TGTGCCAGCAGCTTAGGGGGACAGGGGGCGGTGACTGAAGCTTTCTTT. Translation: CASSLGGQGAVTEAFF.

Regarding this clone: The sample holds other DNA sequences that translate to the same CDR3. This rearrangement joins TRBV7-9 to TRBJ2-3; D remains unclear. CDR1 is SEHNR, CDR2 FQNEAQ, per germline (reference sequence). Trimming left V 4 bases short and J 0 bases short, with 5 bases between. The CDR3 length is 13 residues. Written as DNA, the CDR3 is TGTGCCAGCAGCTCCGACAGCACAGATACGCAGTATTTT. It is translated as CASSSDSTDTQYF.

The V call is TRBV29-1, the J call TRBJ2-7, with D unclear. V dropped 4 bases and J dropped 0 bases, with 10 bases sitting between them. The germline V gene has CDR1 SQVTM and CDR2 ANQGSEA. The CDR3 sequence is 13 residues long. DNA of the CDR3: TGCAGCGTTGGAGCTATCCACTCCTACGAGCAGTACTTC. Amino acid sequence: CSVGAIHSYEQYF.

This clone is a singleton in its sample. The V gene is TRBV10-2, the J gene TRBJ2-4, with D maybe TRBD2 (6 bases). Trimming pared 3 bases from V and 6 bases from J, leaving 12 bases between. The length of the CDR3 is 14 residues. Per germline, CDR1 WSHSY and CDR2 SAAADI. The CDR3 sequence is CASSEGGVGNIQYF. The DNA for the CDR3 is TGCGCCAGCAGTGAAGGCGGGGTGGGAAACATTCAGTACTTC.

The chain uses TRBV27 and TRBJ2-7; possibly TRBD1 or TRBD2 for D (7 bases each). Trimming cost V 10 bases and J 4 bases, with 23 bases left between them. The CDR3 length is 15 residues. Germline V gene sequence: CDR1 MNHEY, CDR2 SMNVEV (reference sequence). CDR3: CATSQGGAGWYEQYF. DNA of the CDR3: TGTGCCACCTCGCAGGGGGGGGCAGGGTGGTACGAGCAGTACTTC.

The rearrangement joins TRBV7-3 to TRBJ1-1; 12 bases map to TRBD1. From germline, CDR1 is SGHTA and CDR2 FQGTGA. V lost 3 bases and J lost 5; bases outside the gene matches: 7. The CDR3 covers 16 residues. CDR3 in DNA: TGTGCCAGCAGCTTGCTGGGACAGGGGGCCTGGACTGAAGCTTTCTTT. Translating it yields CASSLLGQGAWTEAFF.

J is TRBJ1-2 and V is TRBV27; TRBD1 matches 8 bases. Germline V gene data show CDR1 as MNHEY and CDR2 as SMNVEV (reference sequence). The CDR3 spans 16 residues. V was pared by 2 bases and J by 7 bases, with 12 bases of the junction left unmatched. The chain's CDR3 is CASSLRFGQGSPGYTF. CDR3 DNA sequence: TGTGCCAGCAGTTTAAGGTTCGGACAGGGTAGTCCTGGCTACACCTTC.

The rearrangement joins TRBV5-6 to TRBJ2-5, with D possibly matching TRBD2 (6 bases). The CDR3 runs 14 residues. CDR1 and CDR2 from the germline V gene are SGHDT and YYEEEE. V gave up 2 bases and J gave up 4 bases, with 12 bases separating them. The CDR3 DNA reads TGTGCCAGCAGCTTCCGAGCAGCGGGAGAGACCCAGTACTTC. Protein product: CASSFRAAGETQYF.

This chain links TRBV5-6 with TRBJ1-1; D is ambiguous. V was shortened by 3 bases and J by 0 bases, with 12 bases between the two germline ends. The CDR3 spans 15 residues. The germline V gene encodes CDR1 SGHDT and CDR2 YYEEEE. The CDR3 protein is CASSSWGEVNTEAFF. In nucleotides, the CDR3 is TGTGCCAGCAGCTCCTGGGGAGAGGTGAACACTGAAGCTTTCTTT. Using reference TRBV5-6 and TRBJ1-1 for the parts outside the CDR3, the full variable domain is DAGVTQSPTHLIKTRGQQVTLRCSPKSGHDTVSWYQQALGQGPQFIFQYYEEEERQRGNFPDRFSGHQFPNYSSELNVNALLLGDSALYLCASSSWGEVNTEAFFGQGTRLTVV.

This chain uses TRBV4-1 with TRBJ1-3; possible D gene TRBD1, 6 bases. V shed 4 bases and J shed 2 bases, with 15 bases lying between them. Germline assignment: CDR1 MGHRA and CDR2 YSYEKL. The CDR3 is 16 amino acids. CDR3 amino acids: CASSPVEAGAGNTIYF. The CDR3 DNA follows: TGCGCCAGCAGCCCCGTGGAGGCAGGGGCTGGAAACACCATATATTTT.

This clone is a singleton in its sample. This chain joins TRBV6-6 and TRBJ2-2; D is ambiguous. Germline CDR1 and CDR2: MNHNY and SVGAGI (reference sequence). The CDR3 sequence is 13 residues long. Trimming left V 7 bases short and J 5 bases short, with 11 bases between. In nucleotides, the CDR3 is TGTGCCAGCAACCATCTTGGGACCGGGGAGCTGTTTTTT. Translation: CASNHLGTGELFF.

The chain combines TRBV2 with TRBJ1-2; weak D call: TRBD1 (5 bases). Germline-derived CDR1 and CDR2 are SNHLY and FYNNEI. The CDR3 length is 14 residues. V was shortened by 3 bases and J by 10 bases, with 18 bases between the two germline ends. CDR3 residues: CASSDNGGRLDYTF. The CDR3 nucleotides read TGTGCCAGCAGTGATAATGGGGGTCGTTTAGACTACACCTTC.

This chain joins TRBV30 and TRBJ1-2; unclear D gene. V lost 0 bases and J lost 7, with 6 bases in between. Per the germline V gene, CDR1 is GTSNPN and CDR2 is SVGIG (reference sequence). The CDR3 totals 11 residues. The chain's CDR3 is CAWSVGLGYTF. For the CDR3, the DNA is TGTGCCTGGAGTGTAGGTCTTGGCTACACCTTC.